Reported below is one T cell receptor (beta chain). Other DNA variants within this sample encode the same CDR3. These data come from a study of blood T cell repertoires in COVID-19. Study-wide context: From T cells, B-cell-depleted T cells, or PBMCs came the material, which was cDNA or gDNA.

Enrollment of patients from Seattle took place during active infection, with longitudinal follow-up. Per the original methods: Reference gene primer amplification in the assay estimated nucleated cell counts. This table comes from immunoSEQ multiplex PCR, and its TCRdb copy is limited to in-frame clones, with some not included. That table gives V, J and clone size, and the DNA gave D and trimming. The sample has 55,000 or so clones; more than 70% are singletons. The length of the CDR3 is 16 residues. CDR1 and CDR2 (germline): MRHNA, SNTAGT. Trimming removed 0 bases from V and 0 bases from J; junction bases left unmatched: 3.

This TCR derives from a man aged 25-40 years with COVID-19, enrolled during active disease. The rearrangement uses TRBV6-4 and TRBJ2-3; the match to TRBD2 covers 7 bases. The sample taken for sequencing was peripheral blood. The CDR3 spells CASSDSASGSTDTQYF. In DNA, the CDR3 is TGTGCCAGCAGTGACTCGGCTAGCGGTAGCACAGATACGCAGTATTTT.